The 25 T cell receptor beta chains below were found in one sample sequenced in a study of shared clonotypes between healthy human individuals. TCRdb's table, derived via immunoSEQ multiplex PCR, lists solely in-frame clones and lacks some. The sample has roughly 2,000,000 clones, around 93% seen once; the top ten hold less than 2%. Cells designated naive CD8 were CD45RO-negative and were positively selected for CCR7, with terminally differentiated effector memory CD45RA+ cells excluded. Specimen: naive CD8+ T cells from PBMCs. The receptors were sampled from a man aged 18 to 30 in good health. Some clones in this sample may be carry-over from other donors' samples.

The gene calls are TRBV29-1 and TRBJ2-7; TRBD2 matches 7 bases. The germline gives CDR1 SQVTM, CDR2 ANQGSEA. The length of the CDR3 is 11 residues. The junction had 2 bases not matched to a gene; V was cut back by 6 bases and J by 3 bases. CDR3: CSVLANYEQYF. As DNA, the CDR3 is TGCAGCGTACTAGCGAACTACGAGCAGTACTTC.

The rearrangement links TRBV13 to TRBJ2-4; 11 bases agree with TRBD1. Germline V gene data show CDR1 as PRHDT and CDR2 as FYEKMQ (reference sequence). The CDR3 loop spans 16 amino acids. V shed 5 bases, J shed 4 bases, and the junction held 7 bases outside the gene matches. The chain's CDR3 is CASSDEGDRGKNIQYF. CDR3 in DNA: TGTGCCAGCAGCGACGAGGGGGACAGGGGGAAAAACATTCAGTACTTC.

The chain recombines TRBV7-9 with TRBJ2-7; no clear D. The ends were cut back, 1 base at V and 3 bases at J, with 10 bases in the middle. The CDR3 length is 14 residues. Germline V lookup: CDR1 SEHNR, CDR2 FQNEAQ (reference sequence). CDR3 DNA sequence: TGTGCCAGCAGCTTAGTTGAGTCCCGCTACGAGCAGTACTTC. This codes for CASSLVESRYEQYF. Together with reference TRBV7-9 and TRBJ2-7, the CDR3 gives the full variable domain: DTGVSQNPRHKITKRGQNVTFRCDPISEHNRLYWYRQTLGQGPEFLTYFQNEAQLEKSRLLSDRFSAERPKGSFSTLEIQRTEQGDSAMYLCASSLVESRYEQYFGPGTRLTVT.

This clone was counted a few times. V and J are TRBV29-1 and TRBJ1-1; TRBD1 matches at 8 bases. Germline V gives CDR1 SQVTM, CDR2 ANQGSEA. CDR3 length: 14 amino acids. Losses at the gene ends were 6 bases for V and 1 base for J; bases not matched to a gene: 7. For the CDR3, the DNA is TGCAGCGTCGTTACCGGGACAGGGAACACTGAAGCTTTCTTT. Translating it yields CSVVTGTGNTEAFF.

In the case of this clone: Other DNA sequences in the sample encode the same CDR3. The rearrangement links TRBV5-6 to TRBJ2-1; D could derive from TRBD1 or TRBD2 (5 bases each). Germline V lookup: CDR1 SGHDT, CDR2 YYEEEE. The CDR3 covers 15 residues. V was shortened by 2 bases and J by 0 bases, with 9 bases between the two germline ends. The CDR3 DNA reads TGTGCCAGCAGCTTATCAGGGACCTCCTACAATGAGCAGTTCTTC. Its protein product is CASSLSGTSYNEQFF.

The gene calls are TRBV5-4 and TRBJ2-5, with 9 nucleotides matching TRBD1. Germline CDR1 and CDR2: SGHNT and YYREEE (reference sequence). This CDR3 is built from 15 residues. V was clipped by 4 bases and J by 5 bases; unmatched bases: 9. CDR3 loop: CASSLGTGRWETQYF. In nucleotides, the CDR3 is TGTGCCAGCAGCCTCGGGACAGGGCGGTGGGAGACCCAGTACTTC.

This chain joins TRBV4-1 and TRBJ2-2; 7 bases line up with TRBD2. The germline V gene encodes CDR1 MGHRA and CDR2 YSYEKL. With V trimmed by 5 bases and J by 6 bases, 12 bases remained unmatched. This CDR3 spans 16 amino acids. CDR3: CASSGPLAGVPGELFF. DNA for the CDR3: TGCGCCAGCAGCGGTCCTCTCGCGGGAGTTCCCGGGGAGCTGTTTTTT.

This sequence joins TRBV2 and TRBJ2-7; TRBD2 aligns across 8 bases. The CDR3 spans 15 residues. The junction had 7 bases not matched to a gene; V was cut back by 4 bases and J by 2 bases. Germline CDR1 and CDR2: SNHLY and FYNNEI. The CDR3 sequence: CASSGASGWTYEQYF. CDR3 nucleotides: TGTGCCAGCAGTGGGGCTAGCGGGTGGACCTACGAGCAGTACTTC.

This chain uses TRBV29-1 with TRBJ2-7, with TRBD2 matching over 8 bases. CDR3 length equals 16 residues. Germline CDR1 reads SQVTM; CDR2 reads ANQGSEA. J gave up 1 base and V 5 bases, and 13 bases lay outside the gene matches. This CDR3 is CSVSGGRTDASYEQYF. The CDR3 nucleotides read TGCAGCGTTTCGGGGGGGCGGACCGACGCATCCTACGAGCAGTACTTC.

The chain couples TRBV4-2 to TRBJ2-7; D is perhaps TRBD2 (7 bases). The V and J ends lost 3 bases and 7 bases respectively, with 10 bases between them. Germline-derived CDR1 and CDR2 are LGHNA and YNFKEQ. This CDR3 has 12 amino acids. The CDR3 DNA is TGTGCCAGCAGCCATAGGGGGGGGGAGCAGTACTTC. Residues: CASSHRGGEQYF.

This clone is a singleton in its sample. The V call is TRBV11-3, the J call TRBJ2-7; 9 bases match TRBD1. The CDR3 extends over 13 amino acids. The germline gives CDR1 SGHNT, CDR2 YENEEA. With V trimmed by 8 bases and J by 4 bases, 6 bases remained unmatched. Here the CDR3 reads CASSDRGGYEQYF. The CDR3 DNA reads as TGTGCCAGCTCCGACAGGGGGGGATACGAGCAGTACTTC.

With respect to this clone: This CDR3 is also generated by other DNA sequences in the sample. The chain has TRBV9 and TRBJ2-7; D remains ambiguous. The V gene lost 0 bases and the J gene lost 0 bases, with 7 bases spanning the gap. Germline V CDR1 and CDR2: SGDLS, YYNGEE. CDR3 length equals 14 residues. The CDR3 spells CASSVGHSSYEQYF. The CDR3, as DNA: TGTGCCAGCAGCGTAGGTCATAGCTCCTACGAGCAGTACTTC.

The CDR3 loop is CASSLLAATGELFF. DNA for the CDR3: TGTGCCAGCAGCTTACTAGCAGCTACCGGGGAGCTGTTTTTT. The chain links TRBV7-6 to TRBJ2-2; D possibly corresponds to TRBD2 (5 bases). The CDR3 is made up of 14 amino acids. Trimming removed 2 bases from V and 5 bases from J, with 9 bases in between. Germline V gene lookup returns CDR1 SGHVS and CDR2 FNYEAQ.

The V and J genes are TRBV2 and TRBJ2-7; 8 bases map to TRBD1. With 10 bases clipped from V and 3 bases from J, the junction kept 8 bases outside the gene matches. This CDR3 contains 13 residues. CDR1 and CDR2 (germline): SNHLY, FYNNEI. The CDR3 sequence is CATSSGQDYEQYF. CDR3 nucleotide sequence: TGTGCCACCTCATCGGGACAGGACTACGAGCAGTACTTC.

This clone was detected a few times. This chain links TRBV28 with TRBJ1-5; perhaps TRBD1 as D (6 bases). Per germline, CDR1 MDHEN and CDR2 SYDVKM. The V gene lost 6 bases and the J gene lost 3 bases, with 18 bases spanning the gap. The CDR3 contains 16 residues. The CDR3 spells CASSEKHRVYNQPQHF. CDR3 bases: TGTGCCAGCAGCGAAAAGCACAGGGTGTACAATCAGCCCCAGCATTTT. The variable domain in full, completed from reference TRBV28 and TRBJ1-5, reads DVKVTQSSRYLVKRTGEKVFLECVQDMDHENMFWYRQDPGLGLRLIYFSYDVKMKEKGDIPEGYSVSREKKERFSLILESASTNQTSMYLCASSEKHRVYNQPQHFGDGTRLSIL.

The chain uses TRBV27 and TRBJ2-5, with TRBD2 matching 7 bases. V lost 5 bases, J lost 4 bases, and 13 bases stayed unmatched. Per germline, CDR1 MNHEY and CDR2 SMNVEV (reference sequence). The CDR3 is 16 amino acids. CDR3 coding DNA: TGTGCCAGCAGTCCTATACTAGCGAGAGAGCCAGAGACCCAGTACTTC. Residues: CASSPILAREPETQYF.

This clone is a singleton in its sample. Other DNA sequences in this specimen translate into the identical CDR3. The genes are TRBV6-5 and TRBJ1-3; D gene uncertain. CDR1 MNHEY and CDR2 SVGAGI come from the germline V gene. V dropped 2 bases and J dropped 0 bases, with 8 bases sitting between them. The CDR3 runs to 15 residues. The CDR3 is CASSYDRSSGNTIYF. DNA of the CDR3: TGTGCCAGCAGTTACGACCGAAGCTCTGGAAACACCATATATTTT.

The chain recombines TRBV7-9 with TRBJ2-3; D gene ambiguous. Germline loops: CDR1 SEHNR, CDR2 FQNEAQ (reference sequence). Trimming left V 4 bases short and J 8 bases short, with 10 bases between. This CDR3 has 12 amino acids. The CDR3 nucleotides are TGTGCCAGCAGCTCCGCTCTAAGTACGCAGTATTTT. Protein sequence: CASSSALSTQYF.

The chain recombines TRBV15 with TRBJ2-1; 7 bases are a match to TRBD2. The J segment lost 7 bases and the V segment lost 5 bases, leaving 11 bases of the junction unmatched. This CDR3 is built from 15 residues. Germline CDR1 reads LNHNV; CDR2 reads YYDKDF (reference sequence). CDR3 coding DNA: TGTGCCACCAGCGGCGAAAGGACTAGGTTGAATGAGCAGTTCTTC. It translates to CATSGERTRLNEQFF.

The chain joins TRBV28 to TRBJ1-1; a weak D match, TRBD1 (5 bases). CDR3 length: 15 residues. V was trimmed by 5 bases and J by 1 base, leaving 14 bases between them. Germline-derived CDR1 and CDR2 are MDHEN and SYDVKM. The CDR3 region has the DNA TGTGCCAGCAGTCCCAGATGGGGGGAGAACACTGAAGCTTTCTTT. This encodes CASSPRWGENTEAFF.

The CDR3 DNA reads TGTGCCAGCAGTGCACTAGCGGGATTTAGATCCTACAATGAGCAGTTCTTC. Translating gives CASSALAGFRSYNEQFF. This chain connects TRBV2 to TRBJ2-1, with TRBD2 identical over 10 bases. The CDR3 has 17 residues. V lost 4 bases and J lost 1; bases outside the gene matches: 7. CDR1 and CDR2 (germline): SNHLY, FYNNEI. The complete variable domain, with remaining parts taken from reference TRBV2 and TRBJ2-1, reads EPEVTQTPSHQVTQMGQEVILRCVPISNHLYFYWYRQILGQKVEFLVSFYNNEISEKSEIFDDQFSVERPDGSNFTLKIRSTKLEDSAMYFCASSALAGFRSYNEQFFGPGTRLTVL.

Comment on this clone: The same CDR3 can be traced to other DNA sequences in this sample. V and J are TRBV18 and TRBJ2-1; 11 bases fit TRBD2. CDR3 size: 17 residues. CDR1 is KGHSH, CDR2 LQKENI, per germline. Trimming at V came to 3 bases and at J to 4 bases, leaving 8 bases not matched to a gene. CDR3 region: CASSPPRLAGIYNEQFF. DNA for the CDR3: TGTGCCAGCTCACCCCCAAGACTAGCGGGAATATACAATGAGCAGTTCTTC.

V usage is TRBV7-2 and J usage is TRBJ1-4; possibly TRBD1 for D (5 bases). V was clipped by 2 bases and J by 6 bases, with 22 bases between them. In germline, CDR1 is SGHTA, CDR2 FQGNSA. The CDR3 sequence is 18 residues long. DNA for the CDR3: TGTGCCAGCAGCTTACCCACAATCCCTGGGGGGGAGGATGAAAAACTGTTTTTT. Protein product: CASSLPTIPGGEDEKLFF.

Comment on this clone: Other DNA sequences within the sample encode an identical CDR3. This sequence joins TRBV19 and TRBJ2-7, with no clear D. V was shortened by 3 bases and J by 0 bases, with 6 bases between the two germline ends. The germline CDR1 and CDR2 sequences are LNHDA and SQIVND (reference sequence). This CDR3 contains 13 residues. This CDR3 reads CASSITPSYEQYF. The DNA of the CDR3 is TGTGCCAGTAGTATTACCCCCTCCTACGAGCAGTACTTC.

The rearrangement links TRBV6-5 to TRBJ2-1, with D perhaps matching TRBD2 (6 bases). The V gene lost 5 bases and the J gene lost 13 bases, with 15 bases spanning the gap. The CDR3 is made up of 12 amino acids. Germline CDR1 is MNHEY and CDR2 is SVGAGI. The CDR3 bases are TGTGCCAGCAGTCTTCCGGGACTCCCTCAGTTCTTC. Its protein product is CASSLPGLPQFF.